This TCR beta chain derives from a study of T cell repertoires in cytomegalovirus infection. Study context: Public TCR beta signatures were indicative of both CMV infection and a matching HLA type.

Study results and caveats: Pooled public TCR beta family frequency picked out CMV carriers with the relevant HLA. CMV-specific TCR beta clonotypes restricted by HLA-C dominated the ex vivo response.

TCRdb reprocessed the reads via MiXCR and lists one record per CDR3 protein. The sample consists of just under 300,000 distinct CDR3 sequences, about 8.8% of them appearing once. About this clonotype: Its antigen is as yet unknown.

With 0 bases removed from V and 9 bases from J, the gap between germline ends came to 15 bases. CDR3 size: 16 residues. Germline CDR1 reads LGHDT; CDR2 reads YNNKEL (reference sequence). The clonotype originates from a human donor in good health (CMV status not recorded). Some clones in this sample may be carry-over from other donors' samples. The J gene is TRBJ1-6, the V gene TRBV3-1; D is unresolved. The sequencing sample was made of PBMCs. CDR3 sequence reads: CASSQEEVTIGSPLHF. The CDR3 DNA reads as TGTGCCAGCAGCCAAGAGGAGGTAACTATTGGTTCACCCCTCCACTTT.